This T cell receptor (beta chain) was documented in a study of shared clonotypes between healthy human individuals. Study overall: Each donor's CD8 memory used one plate, CD8 naive two, each CD4 subset three.

The germline V and J ends were trimmed by 4 bases and 1 base, with 9 bases remaining between them. Germline V gives CDR1 SGHDT, CDR2 YYEEEE. This CDR3 comprises 14 residues. Measured with immunoSEQ multiplex PCR; TCRdb has only the in-frame clones, and not every one. Here the sample spans about 2.4 million clones, approximately 94% being singletons. Sequencing was done on a sample of naive CD4+ T cells from PBMCs. Indicated subset: CD45RA+ positively selected. The sequence derives from a man younger than 30 in good health. Some clones in this sample may be carry-over from other donors' samples. The chain is built from TRBV5-6 and TRBJ1-5; no reliable D call. The DNA of the CDR3 is TGTGCCAGCAGCACCCACCCCAGCAATCAGCCCCAGCATTTT. This gives the protein CASSTHPSNQPQHF.